Listed here are 27 T cell receptor beta chains from one sample, sequenced in a study of cytomegalovirus exposure and HLA in healthy donors. The PCR used 60 Vbeta and 13 Jbeta primers. Sequencing was performed with immunoSEQ multiplex PCR; in TCRdb, only in-frame clones are kept and a portion is missing. The table records about 130,000 clones, around 85% of them present only once. The material sequenced was PBMCs. Receptors were obtained from a man aged 18 to 30 in good health and CMV-seropositive.

The gene calls are TRBV7-2 and TRBJ2-7; D is perhaps TRBD2 (5 bases). Trimming removed 0 bases from V and 0 bases from J, with 6 bases in between. Germline V gene data show CDR1 as SGHTA and CDR2 as FQGNSA. The CDR3 loop spans 14 amino acids. The CDR3 bases are TGTGCCAGCAGCTTAGCCGGGAACTCCTACGAGCAGTACTTC. Protein: CASSLAGNSYEQYF.

The chain combines TRBV6-1 with TRBJ1-1; TRBD1 aligns across 9 bases. The V segment lost 9 bases and the J segment 4 bases; nucleotides outside the gene matches: 12. Germline V gene lookup returns CDR1 MNHNS and CDR2 SASEGT. This CDR3 is 15 amino acids long. CDR3 bases: TGTGCCAGTCCAGAGAACAGGGGGCGAATCACTGAAGCTTTCTTT. As protein: CASPENRGRITEAFF.

The CDR3 is CASSTHGQGSYGYTF. The CDR3 DNA reads TGTGCCAGCAGCACCCACGGACAGGGCTCCTATGGCTACACCTTC. This rearrangement joins TRBV7-9 to TRBJ1-2, with 8 bases that match TRBD1. Germline V gene data show CDR1 as SEHNR and CDR2 as FQNEAQ (reference sequence). The CDR3 spans 15 residues. Trimming took 5 bases from V and 4 from J; bases not matched to a gene: 9.

The chain carries TRBV9 and TRBJ2-5; weak D call: TRBD1 (5 bases). The J call may be wrong; the DNA end is better matched by TRBJ2-7. The germline V gene encodes CDR1 SGDLS and CDR2 YYNGEE. This CDR3 is 15 amino acids long. The DNA for the CDR3 is TGTGCCAGCAGCCAATACCCAGACAGACCCTACGAGCAGTACTTC. It encodes CASSQYPDRPYEQYF.

This rearrangement joins TRBV6-6 to TRBJ1-2; D is ambiguous. The CDR3 is 14 residues long. Trimming shortened V by 0 bases and J by 2 bases, and 7 bases separated the two germline ends. The germline V gene has CDR1 MNHNY and CDR2 SVGAGI (reference sequence). CDR3 in amino acids: CASSYSAENYGYTF. Written as DNA, the CDR3 is TGTGCCAGCAGTTACTCGGCAGAAAACTATGGCTACACCTTC.

This chain uses TRBV18 with TRBJ2-7, with 7 bases that match TRBD1. Trimming at V came to 5 bases and at J to 1 base, leaving 5 bases not matched to a gene. CDR1 is KGHSH and CDR2 is LQKENI in the germline V gene. The CDR3 has 14 amino acids. CDR3 loop: CASSSRDSSYEQYF. CDR3 in DNA: TGTGCCAGCTCATCCCGGGACAGTTCCTACGAGCAGTACTTC.

The gene calls are TRBV30 and TRBJ2-2, with 8 bases matching TRBD2. After removal of 3 bases from V and 5 bases from J, the junction contained 17 bases not matched to a gene. Germline V gene data show CDR1 as GTSNPN and CDR2 as SVGIG (reference sequence). The CDR3 spans 18 residues. CDR3 loop: CAWSGGNSGRAETGELFF. DNA for the CDR3: TGTGCCTGGAGCGGTGGGAATTCCGGGAGGGCCGAAACCGGGGAGCTGTTTTTT.

The gene calls are TRBV30 and TRBJ2-3; a weak D match, TRBD2 (6 bases). The germline V gene encodes CDR1 GTSNPN and CDR2 SVGIG (reference sequence). The CDR3 length is 13 residues. V was pared by 4 bases and J by 5 bases, with 13 bases between. CDR3 amino acids: CAWNSGQGDTQYF. For the CDR3, the DNA is TGTGCCTGGAATAGCGGCCAAGGAGATACGCAGTATTTT.

For the CDR3, the DNA is TGTGCCAGCACCCCCGGGACAGGGGATTATCAGCCCCAGCATTTT. Translating gives CASTPGTGDYQPQHF. The chain employs TRBV6-5 and TRBJ1-5; 10 bases are a match to TRBD1. The CDR3 is 15 amino acids. The germline gives CDR1 MNHEY, CDR2 SVGAGI. The V and J ends lost 7 bases and 5 bases, in that order; junction bases with no gene match: 8.

The rearrangement joins TRBV7-9 to TRBJ1-5; perhaps TRBD1 as D (5 bases). Trimming left V 7 bases short and J 2 bases short, with 18 bases between. Looked up from germline, CDR1 is SEHNR and CDR2 is FQNEAQ (reference sequence). This CDR3 comprises 16 residues. The CDR3 loop reads CASTPLSRGGNQPQHF. DNA of the CDR3: TGTGCCAGCACCCCGCTCAGTCGGGGGGGCAATCAGCCCCAGCATTTT.

The genes are TRBV6-6 and TRBJ1-2; D gene uncertain. In germline, CDR1 is MNHNY, CDR2 SVGAGI (reference sequence). The CDR3 totals 13 residues. Trimming cost V 5 bases and J 3 bases, with 10 bases left between them. CDR3 amino acids: CASSPTRDYGYTF. The CDR3 coding sequence is TGTGCCAGCAGTCCTACTAGAGACTATGGCTACACCTTC.

This chain links TRBV19 with TRBJ2-2; D might be TRBD2 (5 bases). Trimming took 6 bases from V and 4 from J, leaving 12 bases between them. The CDR3 covers 14 residues. Germline V CDR1 and CDR2: LNHDA, SQIVND (reference sequence). DNA for the CDR3: TGTGCCAGTAGCTTACTAGGACCCACCGGGGAGCTGTTTTTT. Translated: CASSLLGPTGELFF.

The chain employs TRBV25-1 and TRBJ1-5; TRBD1 agrees at 12 bases. Per the germline V gene, CDR1 is MGHDK and CDR2 is SYGVNS. The CDR3 is 16 amino acids. V lost 5 bases to trimming and J lost 7 bases; unmatched junction nucleotides: 9. The CDR3 nucleotides are TGTGCCAGCAGTAATAGGGACAGGGGGCGCCCCCAGCCCCAGCATTTT. Translating gives CASSNRDRGRPQPQHF.

The rearrangement links TRBV5-1 to TRBJ2-7; D is uncertain. Germline CDR1 SGHRS, CDR2 YFSETQ. The CDR3 covers 14 residues. V lost 7 bases and J lost 0, with 14 bases in between. Written as DNA, the CDR3 is TGCGCCAGCGCCCCCGCGATAAGCTCCTACGAGCAGTACTTC. Translated, it gives CASAPAISSYEQYF.

V is TRBV25-1 and J is TRBJ1-4; D may be TRBD1 (5 bases). V lost 3 bases, J lost 0 bases, and 8 bases lay in between. The CDR3 contains 15 residues. Per the germline V gene, CDR1 is MGHDK and CDR2 is SYGVNS. CDR3 nucleotides: TGTGCCAGCAGTGACAGGGTTGCAACTAATGAAAAACTGTTTTTT. Translating it yields CASSDRVATNEKLFF.

This rearrangement joins TRBV6-5 to TRBJ1-5; D is uncertain. The V end lost 3 bases, the J end lost 3 bases, and 6 bases lay between the germline ends. Germline CDR1 reads MNHEY; CDR2 reads SVGAGI. The length of the CDR3 is 13 residues. CDR3 protein: CASSYRLNQPQHF. The CDR3 DNA is TGTGCCAGCAGTTATCGACTCAATCAGCCCCAGCATTTT.

The chain employs TRBV6-6 and TRBJ2-1; D is unclear. Germline assignment: CDR1 MNHNY and CDR2 SVGAGI (reference sequence). The CDR3 totals 13 residues. With 10 bases removed from V and 0 bases from J, the gap between germline ends came to 10 bases. The CDR3 sequence: CAIRKSSYNEQFF. The CDR3 DNA follows: TGTGCCATCCGAAAGAGCTCCTACAATGAGCAGTTCTTC.

The chain links TRBV30 to TRBJ1-3; a possible D gene is TRBD1 (6 bases). The V end lost 0 bases, the J end lost 3 bases, and 12 bases lay between the germline ends. CDR3 size: 15 residues. Germline assignment: CDR1 GTSNPN and CDR2 SVGIG (reference sequence). CDR3 protein: CAWSVGGERGNTIYF. As DNA, the CDR3 is TGTGCCTGGAGTGTAGGGGGAGAGCGTGGAAACACCATATATTTT.

The genes are TRBV7-2 and TRBJ1-5; 7 bases match TRBD1. The germline gives CDR1 SGHTA, CDR2 FQGNSA. The V segment lost 3 bases and the J segment 1 base; nucleotides outside the gene matches: 0. The CDR3 length is 14 residues. This chain's CDR3 is CASSLGQSNQPQHF. In DNA, the CDR3 is TGTGCCAGCAGCTTGGGACAGAGCAATCAGCCCCAGCATTTT.

The chain links TRBV4-3 to TRBJ1-2, with 8 bases lining up with TRBD1. V lost 3 bases and J lost 8; bases outside the gene matches: 5. The CDR3 spans 13 residues. Germline CDR1 is LGHNA and CDR2 is YSLEER. For the CDR3, the DNA is TGCGCCAGCAGCCATAGGACAGGGTACGGCTACACCTTC. This gives the protein CASSHRTGYGYTF.

V is TRBV2 and J is TRBJ1-6, with a weak D call TRBD1 (6 bases). Germline assignment: CDR1 SNHLY and CDR2 FYNNEI. The V end lost 6 bases, the J end lost 9 bases, and 12 bases lay between the germline ends. There are 13 residues in the CDR3. CDR3 nucleotide sequence: TGTGCCAGCAGCACGGGACAATTTTCACCCCTCCACTTT. Amino acids: CASSTGQFSPLHF.

V and J are TRBV6-5 and TRBJ1-6; D is uncertain. Germline CDR1 and CDR2: MNHEY and SVGAGI. The V end lost 0 bases, the J end lost 8 bases, and 11 bases lay between the germline ends. This CDR3 contains 15 residues. In nucleotides, the CDR3 is TGTGCCAGCAGTTACTCGGGGAGTTGGGATTCACCCCTCCACTTT. This translates into CASSYSGSWDSPLHF.

V gene TRBV9 combines with J gene TRBJ2-5; D is possibly TRBD2 (7 bases). V lost 4 bases to trimming and J lost 3 bases, with 19 bases between them. The CDR3 runs to 16 residues. Germline CDR1 reads SGDLS; CDR2 reads YYNGEE. The CDR3 DNA follows: TGTGCCAGCAGCCCCGGGGTCCGGGGGGCAGAAGAGACCCAGTACTTC. This codes for CASSPGVRGAEETQYF.

The gene calls are TRBV27 and TRBJ2-1; TRBD1 matches 9 bases. V was clipped by 5 bases and J by 9 bases; unmatched bases: 8. Germline-derived CDR1 and CDR2 are MNHEY and SMNVEV (reference sequence). This CDR3 region has 14 residues. The CDR3 spells CASSGKTGGGEQFF. The CDR3 coding sequence is TGTGCCAGCAGTGGGAAAACAGGGGGCGGTGAGCAGTTCTTC.

This clone was seen a handful of times. The chain couples TRBV2 to TRBJ1-1; TRBD1 agrees at 9 bases. V gave up 6 bases and J gave up 6 bases; unmatched junction bases: 5. Germline loops: CDR1 SNHLY, CDR2 FYNNEI. The CDR3 length is 13 residues. This CDR3 reads CASSAGTGSEAFF. In DNA form, the CDR3 reads TGTGCCAGCAGCGCCGGGACAGGGTCTGAAGCTTTCTTT.

V is TRBV12-5 and J is TRBJ1-3, with 8 bases matching TRBD1. The length of the CDR3 is 17 residues. J gave up 0 bases and V 7 bases, and 11 bases lay outside the gene matches. CDR1 is LGHNT, CDR2 FRNRAP, per germline. CDR3 sequence reads: CASARGTGLTSGNTIYF. CDR3 in DNA: TGTGCTAGTGCGAGGGGGACAGGATTAACCTCTGGAAACACCATATATTTT.

This clone showed up just a few times. The gene calls are TRBV19 and TRBJ2-2; possibly TRBD1 for D (5 bases). The V end lost 3 bases, the J end lost 7 bases, and 9 bases lay between the germline ends. Germline assignment: CDR1 LNHDA and CDR2 SQIVND (reference sequence). This CDR3 is 13 amino acids long. CDR3 in amino acids: CASSIPGHGELFF. The CDR3 DNA sequence: TGTGCCAGTAGTATCCCAGGGCACGGGGAGCTGTTTTTT.